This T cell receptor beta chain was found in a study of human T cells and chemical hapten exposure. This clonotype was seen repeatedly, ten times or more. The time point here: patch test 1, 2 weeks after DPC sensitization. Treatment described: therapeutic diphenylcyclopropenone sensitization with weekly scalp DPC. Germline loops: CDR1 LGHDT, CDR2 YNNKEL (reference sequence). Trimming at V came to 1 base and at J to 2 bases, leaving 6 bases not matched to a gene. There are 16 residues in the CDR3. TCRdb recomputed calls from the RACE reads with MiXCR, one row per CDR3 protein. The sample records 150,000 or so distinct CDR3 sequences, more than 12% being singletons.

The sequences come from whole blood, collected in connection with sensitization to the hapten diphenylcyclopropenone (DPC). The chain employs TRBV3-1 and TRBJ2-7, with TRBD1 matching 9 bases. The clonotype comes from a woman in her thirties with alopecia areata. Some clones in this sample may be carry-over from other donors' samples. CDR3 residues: CASSQGPGTGPYEQYF. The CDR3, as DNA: TGTGCCAGCAGCCAAGGCCCCGGGACAGGGCCCTACGAGCAGTACTTC.